Listed here is a single T cell receptor (beta chain). Here immunoSEQ multiplex PCR was the method, and the copy in TCRdb shows in-frame clones only, minus some. The table lists some 260,000 clones, 82% of them singletons, with less than 4% in the top ten. The CDR3 spans 15 residues. V shed 0 bases and J shed 5 bases, with 12 bases lying between them. Germline CDR1 reads SGHDN; CDR2 reads FVKESK. The record originates from a study of blood T cell repertoires in COVID-19. This sequence originates from a woman between 18 and 29 years old with acute or convalescent COVID-19. Sequenced input: peripheral blood. The chain has TRBV14 and TRBJ2-3; D is possibly TRBD2 (5 bases). DNA of the CDR3: TGTGCCAGCAGCCAAGATGGCATTCGGGGAGATACGCAGTATTTT. Translation gives CASSQDGIRGDTQYF.